The rows below give T cell receptor beta chains drawn from one sample of a study of cytomegalovirus exposure and HLA in healthy donors. Assay used: immunoSEQ multiplex PCR; TCRdb lists only in-frame clones, some missing. The sample has about 170,000 clones, 75% to 90% seen once. Sequencing input: PBMCs. The receptor set was obtained from a woman between 18 and 29 years old in good health and CMV-seronegative. CDR3s include the opening cysteine and the closing phenylalanine or tryptophan. The D gene is left open where the match is weak. Rows give clone size only sometimes, using once, few, many, or a class for an expanded clone.

TRBV7-9	few	TRBJ1-5	TRBD1	TGTGCCAGCAGCTCAGGGGGCGGGCAGCCCCAGCATTTT	CASSSGGGQPQHF
TRBV9	-	TRBJ2-1	-	TGTGCCAGCAGCGTAGTAGGGGGGGTGGGACCCCGCTCCTACAATGAGCAGTTCTTC	CASSVVGGVGPRSYNEQFF
TRBV10-3	-	TRBJ2-5	TRBD1	TGTGCCATCGCGGCGGGACAGGGGATCACCGAGACCCAGTACTTC	CAIAAGQGITETQYF
TRBV27	-	TRBJ2-1	-	TGTGCCAGCAGTCCGACCAGCGCGGGCTCCTACAATGAGCAGTTCTTC	CASSPTSAGSYNEQFF
TRBV2	-	TRBJ1-1	-	TGTGCCAGCAGTGAAATGGCAAACACTGAAGCTTTCTTT	CASSEMANTEAFF
TRBV4-1	-	TRBJ2-3	TRBD2	TGCGCCAGCAGCCAAGATCCAGCTCCTAGCGGGAGGAGGGATACGCAGTATTTT	CASSQDPAPSGRRDTQYF
TRBV19	-	TRBJ2-5	TRBD1	TGTGCCAGTAGTATAGATGGGACAGGGGGCCAAGAGACCCAGTACTTC	CASSIDGTGGQETQYF
TRBV10-2	-	TRBJ2-1	-	TGCGCCAGCAGTGAAAACCCCGTGAGTGAGCAGTTCTTC	CASSENPVSEQFF
TRBV15	few	TRBJ1-2	TRBD1	TGTGCCACCGGAGACAGGGCGGGCTATGGCTACACCTTC	CATGDRAGYGYTF
TRBV9	-	TRBJ2-1	TRBD2	TGTGCCAGCAGCGTAGGGCGGGGGGGTTACAATGAGCAGTTCTTC	CASSVGRGGYNEQFF
TRBV5-1	-	TRBJ1-2	-	TGCGCCAGCAGCTTGGCCCCTCAGACAGGCGACAACTATGGCTACACCTTC	CASSLAPQTGDNYGYTF
TRBV7-9	-	TRBJ2-5	TRBD2	TGTGCCAGCAGCTTAGGGACTAGCGAAGAGACCCAGTACTTC	CASSLGTSEETQYF
TRBV13	-	TRBJ2-3	TRBD2	TGTGCCAGCAGCTTAGATGCAGCGGGAGGGCCGGAAGATACGCAGTATTTT	CASSLDAAGGPEDTQYF
TRBV7-2	-	TRBJ2-5	-	TGTGCCAGCACTTCCGGAGGGGAGACCCAGTACTTC	CASTSGGETQYF
TRBV9	-	TRBJ2-2	TRBD2	TGTGCCAGCACCAAGGGGAGGGGCGCCTCAACCGGGGAGCTGTTTTTT	CASTKGRGASTGELFF
TRBV10-3	few	TRBJ1-2	-	TGTGCCATACACCAGGGTGACACTAACTATGGCTACACCTTC	CAIHQGDTNYGYTF
TRBV5-1	-	TRBJ1-4	-	TGCGCCAGCAGCCTAACAGCAAATGAAAAACTGTTTTTT	CASSLTANEKLFF
TRBV29-1	-	TRBJ2-1	TRBD2	TGCAGCGTGGGGACTAGCGGTATGAATGAGCAGTTCTTC	CSVGTSGMNEQFF
TRBV19	-	TRBJ1-2	TRBD1	TGTGCCAGTAGATCCGGGACAGGGGCGAACTATGGCTACACCTTC	CASRSGTGANYGYTF
TRBV5-1	-	TRBJ1-2	TRBD1	TGCGCCAGCACCCAGGGACAGTCTAACTATGGCTACACCTTC	CASTQGQSNYGYTF
TRBV19	-	TRBJ1-2	-	TGTGCCAGTAGGTATCAGGATGACTATGGCTACACCTTC	CASRYQDDYGYTF
TRBV28	-	TRBJ1-5	-	TGTGCCAGCAGTATGGGGCTAGACCAGCCCCAGCATTTT	CASSMGLDQPQHF
TRBV2	-	TRBJ2-1	TRBD2	TGTGCCACAAAAGGGGCTAGCGGGAGAAAGGGCTCCTACAATGAGCAGTTCTTC	CATKGASGRKGSYNEQFF
TRBV4-1	-	TRBJ2-7	TRBD1	TGCGCCAGCAGCCGGACAGGGCGCTCAAAACTGAAAGAGCAGTACTTC	CASSRTGRSKLKEQYF
TRBV6-5	-	TRBJ2-7	TRBD2	TGTGCCAGCAGTTACCGGACTAGCGGCTACGAGCAGTACTTC	CASSYRTSGYEQYF
TRBV2	-	TRBJ2-7	TRBD2	TGTGCCAGCAGCGAGGTAGCGGGGGGAAGCGAGCAGTACTTC	CASSEVAGGSEQYF
TRBV6-6	-	TRBJ1-5	TRBD1	TGTGCCAGCAGTTACGGTACAGGGGGGAATCAGCCCCAGCATTTT	CASSYGTGGNQPQHF
TRBV2	-	TRBJ1-1	TRBD1	TGTGCCAGAGCGGACAGGGGGGAAACTGAAGCTTTCTTT	CARADRGETEAFF
TRBV7-8	-	TRBJ2-7	TRBD2	TGTGCCAGCAGCGGGCCTGGCGGGGGGTGGGTCGAGCAGTACTTC	CASSGPGGGWVEQYF